The 27 T cell receptor beta chains below all came from one sample that was sequenced in a study of cytomegalovirus exposure and HLA in healthy donors. Primers included in the PCR were 60 Vbeta and 13 Jbeta primers. Libraries were prepared by immunoSEQ multiplex PCR; TCRdb keeps only in-frame clonotypes and omits some of them. In the table there are about 120,000 clones, 9% to 10% of which are singletons. Sequencing was performed on PBMCs. The receptors here all came from a man aged 25-45 years in good health and CMV-seronegative.

This chain connects TRBV7-2 to TRBJ2-1, with D maybe TRBD2 (6 bases). CDR1 is SGHTA, CDR2 FQGNSA, per germline. The V and J ends lost 1 base and 5 bases respectively, with 6 bases between them. This CDR3 has 13 residues. The CDR3 loop is CASSLERDNEQFF. CDR3 DNA sequence: TGTGCCAGCAGCTTAGAGCGGGACAATGAGCAGTTCTTC.

This clone was seen more than once but under ten times. V usage is TRBV6-5 and J usage is TRBJ1-1; D is possibly TRBD1 (5 bases). This CDR3 region has 13 residues. Per the germline V gene, CDR1 is MNHEY and CDR2 is SVGAGI. With 3 bases removed from V and 6 bases from J, the gap between germline ends came to 11 bases. The CDR3 DNA follows: TGTGCCAGCAGTTATCGGTCAGGGTCTGAAGCTTTCTTT. Its protein is CASSYRSGSEAFF.

The genes are TRBV2 and TRBJ2-1; weak D call: TRBD2 (6 bases). CDR1 is SNHLY and CDR2 is FYNNEI in the germline V gene. The CDR3 is made up of 15 amino acids. V was trimmed by 6 bases and J by 0 bases, leaving 12 bases between them. The chain's CDR3 is CASSRLVSSYNEQFF. CDR3 in DNA: TGTGCCAGCAGCCGACTAGTTAGCTCCTACAATGAGCAGTTCTTC.

V usage is TRBV2 and J usage is TRBJ2-2, with D unresolved. Trimming pared 2 bases from V and 9 bases from J, leaving 7 bases between. Germline lookup yields CDR1 SNHLY and CDR2 FYNNEI. This CDR3 region has 12 residues. CDR3 sequence: CASSEQRRELFF. The CDR3 DNA follows: TGTGCCAGCAGTGAACAGCGCAGGGAGCTGTTTTTT.

The rearrangement joins TRBV6-1 to TRBJ1-5; D remains ambiguous. CDR3 length: 14 residues. The germline gives CDR1 MNHNS, CDR2 SASEGT. Trimming pared 6 bases from V and 4 bases from J, leaving 13 bases between. As DNA, the CDR3 is TGTGCCAGCAGCTTTCTTAGCAATAATCAGCCCCAGCATTTT. It specifies CASSFLSNNQPQHF.

This clone has more than one count but fewer than ten. Additional DNA sequences in this sample encode the identical CDR3. The genes are TRBV28 and TRBJ2-7; D is ambiguous. CDR1 is MDHEN, CDR2 SYDVKM, per germline. V was pared by 2 bases and J by 0 bases, with 11 bases between. The CDR3 has 15 amino acids. The CDR3 nucleotides read TGTGCCAGCAGTTTAGAGCAGGCCAGCTCCTACGAGCAGTACTTC. This encodes CASSLEQASSYEQYF.

CDR3 nucleotides: TGTGCCAGCAGTGACTCTAGCGGGCCCTACAATGAGCAGTTCTTC. Translated: CASSDSSGPYNEQFF. This chain connects TRBV6-4 to TRBJ2-1, with TRBD2 identical over 7 bases. J was trimmed by 2 bases and V by 0 bases; bases with no gene match: 1. CDR1 and CDR2 from the germline V gene are MRHNA and SNTAGT. The CDR3 has 15 amino acids.

This chain connects TRBV27 to TRBJ2-3; 12 bases fit TRBD2. V dropped 1 base and J dropped 0; count of bases not matched to a gene: 17. Germline V gene sequence: CDR1 MNHEY, CDR2 SMNVEV (reference sequence). The CDR3 contains 22 residues. CDR3 in DNA: TGTGCCAGCAGTTTATGGACCTACTCTAGCGGGAGGGCCGAGGGAAGCACAGATACGCAGTATTTT. Translated: CASSLWTYSSGRAEGSTDTQYF.

A few counts support this clone. The chain uses TRBV7-2 and TRBJ1-1; 8 bases are a match to TRBD1. Trimming cost V 4 bases and J 5 bases; bases outside gene matches: 15. Germline V lookup: CDR1 SGHTA, CDR2 FQGNSA. CDR3 size: 17 residues. The CDR3 nucleotides are TGTGCCAGCAGCTCATCCCCCACAGGGGGGGTACGGACTGAAGCTTTCTTT. It specifies CASSSSPTGGVRTEAFF.

This clone was counted between two and nine times. The V call is TRBV2, the J call TRBJ1-5; 7 bases are a match to TRBD1. V was clipped by 6 bases and J by 8 bases; unmatched bases: 10. The germline CDR1 and CDR2 sequences are SNHLY and FYNNEI. The CDR3 totals 14 residues. CDR3: CASRAGGISEPQHF. The CDR3 nucleotides are TGTGCCAGCAGGGCAGGGGGTATATCGGAGCCCCAGCATTTT.

This clone was detected only a few times. The J gene is TRBJ1-5, the V gene TRBV30, with D unclear. Per the germline V gene, CDR1 is GTSNPN and CDR2 is SVGIG (reference sequence). This CDR3 region has 14 residues. Trimming left V 0 bases short and J 3 bases short, with 9 bases between. This CDR3 reads CAWSVRRLNQPQHF. In DNA, the CDR3 is TGTGCCTGGAGTGTACGCAGGCTCAATCAGCCCCAGCATTTT.

This clone was found a few times. This CDR3 is CASSLAGPSGEKLFF. DNA for the CDR3: TGTGCCAGCAGCTTAGCAGGGCCAAGCGGGGAAAAACTGTTTTTT. V gene TRBV11-2 combines with J gene TRBJ1-4, with a tentative D call TRBD1 (5 bases). The germline V gene has CDR1 SGHAT and CDR2 FQNNGV. The V end lost 1 base, the J end lost 8 bases, and 14 bases lay between the germline ends. CDR3 length: 15 amino acids.

This clone was seen more than once but under ten times. The genes are TRBV27 and TRBJ1-5; the match to TRBD1 covers 7 bases. Germline assignment: CDR1 MNHEY and CDR2 SMNVEV (reference sequence). The CDR3 extends over 13 amino acids. Unmatched junction bases numbered 8, after V lost 8 bases and J lost 7 bases. The chain's CDR3 is CASRTGMGQPQHF. CDR3 coding DNA: TGTGCCAGCCGGACAGGAATGGGACAGCCCCAGCATTTT.

V and J are TRBV5-4 and TRBJ2-1; tentatively, D is TRBD2 (5 bases). The V end was cut by 4 bases, the J end by 0 bases, with 14 bases between. The CDR3 runs to 16 residues. Germline assignment: CDR1 SGHNT and CDR2 YYREEE (reference sequence). The CDR3 DNA reads TGTGCCAGCAGCCCGAGAGCCGGGAACTCCTACAATGAGCAGTTCTTC. Translating it yields CASSPRAGNSYNEQFF.

This clone has a handful of counts. The chain links TRBV7-2 to TRBJ2-7; 9 bases map to TRBD2. J was trimmed by 2 bases and V by 6 bases; bases with no gene match: 5. This CDR3 spans 14 amino acids. Looked up from germline, CDR1 is SGHTA and CDR2 is FQGNSA. CDR3 DNA sequence: TGTGCCAGCAGAACGACTAGCGGAACCTACGAGCAGTACTTC. It yields the protein CASRTTSGTYEQYF.

The V call is TRBV5-6, the J call TRBJ1-6, with TRBD1 as a possible D gene (6 bases). Germline values: CDR1 SGHDT, CDR2 YYEEEE. The V end lost 4 bases, the J end lost 7 bases, and 12 bases lay between the germline ends. The CDR3 length is 14 residues. CDR3 sequence: CASSRDTQNSPLHF. The CDR3 nucleotides read TGTGCCAGCAGCCGGGACACTCAAAATTCACCCCTCCACTTT.

The chain joins TRBV10-1 to TRBJ2-7, with 9 bases aligning to TRBD1. The CDR3 covers 14 residues. V lost 4 bases and J lost 2; bases outside the gene matches: 3. In germline, CDR1 is WNHNN, CDR2 SYGVQD (reference sequence). This CDR3 is CASSVGTGPYEQYF. The CDR3 DNA sequence: TGCGCCAGCAGTGTCGGGACAGGGCCCTACGAGCAGTACTTC.

This clone was seen a few times. This chain connects TRBV19 to TRBJ1-6; 8 bases match TRBD1. Germline lookup yields CDR1 LNHDA and CDR2 SQIVND (reference sequence). The CDR3 covers 14 residues. Unmatched junction bases numbered 0, after V lost 2 bases and J lost 6 bases. The CDR3 region is CASSITGGNSPLHF. The DNA for the CDR3 is TGTGCCAGTAGTATAACAGGGGGTAATTCACCCCTCCACTTT.

This clone was observed at least ten times. The chain recombines TRBV6-4 with TRBJ2-3, with TRBD2 matching over 7 bases. The CDR3 runs to 14 residues. V was pared by 2 bases and J by 3 bases, with 2 bases of the junction left unmatched. Germline-derived CDR1 and CDR2 are MRHNA and SNTAGT. Written as DNA, the CDR3 is TGTGCCAGCAGTGACGGAGCGGGAACAGATACGCAGTATTTT. Its protein product is CASSDGAGTDTQYF.

The chain carries TRBV14 and TRBJ2-1; 9 nucleotides agree with TRBD1. This CDR3 is built from 15 residues. Germline CDR1 SGHDN, CDR2 FVKESK. V was pared by 2 bases and J by 9 bases, with 8 bases of the junction left unmatched. CDR3 sequence (DNA): TGTGCCAGCAGCCAAATTACAGGGGGCTGGGGTGAGCAGTTCTTC. It encodes CASSQITGGWGEQFF.

This clone was recorded a few times. The chain links TRBV14 to TRBJ1-6, with D unclear. Trimming stripped 6 bases from V and 7 bases from J, with 16 bases between. CDR3 size: 15 residues. From germline, CDR1 is SGHDN and CDR2 FVKESK. CDR3 sequence (DNA): TGTGCCAGCAGGTTTACCGACTCACCCAATTCACCCCTCCACTTT. Translated: CASRFTDSPNSPLHF.

The table lists this clone with a few counts. This chain links TRBV19 with TRBJ2-1; TRBD2 aligns across 9 bases. V lost 6 bases to trimming and J lost 9 bases; unmatched junction nucleotides: 9. The length of the CDR3 is 14 residues. Germline loops: CDR1 LNHDA, CDR2 SQIVND (reference sequence). The CDR3 sequence is CASSPGLAGVEQFF. In DNA form, the CDR3 reads TGTGCCAGTAGCCCGGGGTTAGCGGGAGTTGAGCAGTTCTTC.

The chain joins TRBV7-2 to TRBJ2-1; TRBD2 matches 9 bases. Trimming cost V 5 bases and J 4 bases; bases outside gene matches: 3. CDR1 SGHTA and CDR2 FQGNSA come from the germline V gene. The CDR3 has 14 amino acids. In nucleotides, the CDR3 is TGTGCCAGCAGCGCTAGCGGGATTTACAATGAGCAGTTCTTC. Protein sequence: CASSASGIYNEQFF.

The chain is built from TRBV5-1 and TRBJ2-6; D is ambiguous. CDR1 and CDR2 (germline): SGHRS, YFSETQ. Trimming cost V 3 bases and J 0 bases, with 4 bases left between them. The CDR3 has 14 residues. In DNA form, the CDR3 reads TGCGCCAGCAGCTCAAACTCTGGGGCCAACGTCCTGACTTTC. Translated: CASSSNSGANVLTF. Looking up the rest from reference TRBV5-1 and TRBJ2-6 gives the full variable domain: KAGVTQTPRYLIKTRGQQVTLSCSPISGHRSVSWYQQTPGQGLQFLFEYFSETQRNKGNFPGRFSGRQFSNSRSEMNVSTLELGDSALYLCASSSNSGANVLTFGAGSRLTVL.

This rearrangement joins TRBV6-1 to TRBJ1-4, with D possibly TRBD1 on 6 matching bases. V lost 0 bases and J lost 6, with 23 bases in between. Germline CDR1 MNHNS, CDR2 SASEGT. The CDR3 is 19 amino acids. The CDR3 bases are TGTGCCAGCAGTGAAGCGTTTTCCCAGGGGCAGGCGCGGGATGAAAAACTGTTTTTT. This translates into CASSEAFSQGQARDEKLFF.

The chain employs TRBV27 and TRBJ2-1; D is perhaps TRBD2 (6 bases). The CDR3 is 15 residues long. CDR1 MNHEY and CDR2 SMNVEV come from the germline V gene (reference sequence). The V and J ends lost 7 bases and 2 bases respectively, with 15 bases between them. The CDR3 here is CASTAGSIAYNEQFF. CDR3 DNA sequence: TGTGCCAGCACAGCCGGGAGTATAGCCTACAATGAGCAGTTCTTC.

V and J are TRBV15 and TRBJ2-7; the D is unclear. CDR1 LNHNV and CDR2 YYDKDF come from the germline V gene (reference sequence). The V and J ends lost 5 bases and 1 base respectively, with 12 bases between them. This CDR3 has 14 residues. The CDR3 loop reads CATSVKTGSYEQYF. CDR3 sequence (DNA): TGTGCCACCAGCGTAAAGACTGGTTCCTACGAGCAGTACTTC.